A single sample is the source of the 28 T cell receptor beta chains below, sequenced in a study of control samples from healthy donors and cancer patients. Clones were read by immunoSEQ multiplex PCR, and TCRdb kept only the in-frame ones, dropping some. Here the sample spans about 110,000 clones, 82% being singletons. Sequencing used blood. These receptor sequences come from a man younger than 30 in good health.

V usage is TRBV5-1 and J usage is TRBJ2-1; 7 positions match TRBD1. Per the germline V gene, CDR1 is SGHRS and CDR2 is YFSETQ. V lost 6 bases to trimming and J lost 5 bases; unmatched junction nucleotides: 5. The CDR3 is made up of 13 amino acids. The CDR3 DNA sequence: TGCGCCAGCATCCTACAGGGGAACAATGAGCAGTTCTTC. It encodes CASILQGNNEQFF.

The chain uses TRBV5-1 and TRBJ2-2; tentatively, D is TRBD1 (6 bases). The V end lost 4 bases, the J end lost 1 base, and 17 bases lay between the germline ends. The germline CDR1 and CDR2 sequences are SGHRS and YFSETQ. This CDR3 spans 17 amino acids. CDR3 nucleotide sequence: TGCGCCAGCAGCGTGGGAACAGGGTCGGGGAACACCGGGGAGCTGTTTTTT. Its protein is CASSVGTGSGNTGELFF.

The CDR3, as DNA: TGTGCCAGCGGGGACAGGGGCCCTCAGCCCCAGCATTTT. This gives the protein CASGDRGPQPQHF. The rearrangement uses TRBV2 and TRBJ1-5; 10 nucleotides line up with TRBD1. The CDR3 is made up of 13 amino acids. CDR1 and CDR2 (germline): SNHLY, FYNNEI. V shed 8 bases and J 6 bases; nucleotides not matched to a gene: 4.

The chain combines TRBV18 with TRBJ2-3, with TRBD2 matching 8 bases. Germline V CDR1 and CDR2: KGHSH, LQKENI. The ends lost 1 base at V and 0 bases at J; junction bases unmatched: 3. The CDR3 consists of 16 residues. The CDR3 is CASSPRASGSTDTQYF. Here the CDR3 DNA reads TGTGCCAGCTCACCACGGGCTAGCGGGAGCACAGATACGCAGTATTTT. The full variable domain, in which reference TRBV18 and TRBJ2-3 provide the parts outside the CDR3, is NAGVMQNPRHLVRRRGQEARLRCSPMKGHSHVYWYRQLPEEGLKFMVYLQKENIIDESGMPKERFSAEFPKEGPSILRIQQVVRGDSAAYFCASSPRASGSTDTQYFGPGTRLTVL.

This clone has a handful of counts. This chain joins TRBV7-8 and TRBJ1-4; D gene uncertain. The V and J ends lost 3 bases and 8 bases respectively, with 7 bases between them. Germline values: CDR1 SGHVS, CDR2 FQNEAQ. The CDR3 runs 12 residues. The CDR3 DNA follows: TGTGCCAGCAGCTTCCCGGGAGAAAAACTGTTTTTT. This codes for CASSFPGEKLFF.

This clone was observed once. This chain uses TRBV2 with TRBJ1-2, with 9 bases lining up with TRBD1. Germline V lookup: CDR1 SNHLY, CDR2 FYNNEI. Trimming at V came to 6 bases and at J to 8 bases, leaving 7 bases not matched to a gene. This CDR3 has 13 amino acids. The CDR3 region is CASRGGTGRGYTF. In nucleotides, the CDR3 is TGTGCCAGCAGAGGAGGGACAGGGCGAGGCTACACCTTC.

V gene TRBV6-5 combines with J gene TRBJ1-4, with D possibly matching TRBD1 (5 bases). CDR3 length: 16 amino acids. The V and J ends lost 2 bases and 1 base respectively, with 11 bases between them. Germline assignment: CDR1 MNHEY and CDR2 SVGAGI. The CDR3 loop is CASSYAPGGTNEKLFF. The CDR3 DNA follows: TGTGCCAGCAGTTACGCCCCGGGGGGAACTAATGAAAAACTGTTTTTT.

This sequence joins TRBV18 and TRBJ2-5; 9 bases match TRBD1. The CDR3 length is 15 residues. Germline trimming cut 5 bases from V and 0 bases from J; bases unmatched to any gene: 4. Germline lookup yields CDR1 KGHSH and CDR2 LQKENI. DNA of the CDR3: TGTGCCAGCTCAAAGGACAGGGGCAACCAAGAGACCCAGTACTTC. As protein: CASSKDRGNQETQYF.

This CDR3 is CASSSGTGASYGYTF. Here the CDR3 DNA reads TGTGCCAGCAGCTCCGGGACAGGGGCCAGCTATGGCTACACCTTC. The chain recombines TRBV7-9 with TRBJ1-2; 10 positions match TRBD1. Germline V CDR1 and CDR2: SEHNR, FQNEAQ (reference sequence). Losses at the gene ends were 4 bases for V and 4 bases for J; bases not matched to a gene: 6. The CDR3 spans 15 residues.

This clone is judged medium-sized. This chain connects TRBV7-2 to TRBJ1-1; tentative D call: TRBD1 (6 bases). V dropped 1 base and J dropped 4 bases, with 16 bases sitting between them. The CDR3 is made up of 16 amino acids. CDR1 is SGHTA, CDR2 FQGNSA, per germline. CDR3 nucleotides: TGTGCCAGCAGCTTAGACGCAGGGCGAGGGGGCACTGAAGCTTTCTTT. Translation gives CASSLDAGRGGTEAFF.

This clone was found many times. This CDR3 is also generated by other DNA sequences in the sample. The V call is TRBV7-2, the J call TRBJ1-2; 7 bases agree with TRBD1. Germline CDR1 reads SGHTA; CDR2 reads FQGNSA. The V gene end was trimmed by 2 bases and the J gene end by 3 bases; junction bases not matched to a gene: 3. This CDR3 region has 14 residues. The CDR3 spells CASSLFQGDYGYTF. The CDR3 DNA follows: TGTGCCAGCAGCTTATTCCAGGGGGACTATGGCTACACCTTC.

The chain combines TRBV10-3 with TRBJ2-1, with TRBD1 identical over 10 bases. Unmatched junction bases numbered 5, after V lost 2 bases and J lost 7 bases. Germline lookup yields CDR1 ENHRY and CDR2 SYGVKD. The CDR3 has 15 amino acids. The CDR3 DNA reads TGTGCCATCAGTGAGGTTGGGACAGGGGAGAATGAGCAGTTCTTC. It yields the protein CAISEVGTGENEQFF.

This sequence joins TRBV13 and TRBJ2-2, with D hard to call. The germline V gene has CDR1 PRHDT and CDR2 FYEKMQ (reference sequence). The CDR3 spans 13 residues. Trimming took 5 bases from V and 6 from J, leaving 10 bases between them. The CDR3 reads CASSEGSAGELFF. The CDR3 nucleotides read TGTGCCAGCAGCGAAGGGTCGGCCGGGGAGCTGTTTTTT.

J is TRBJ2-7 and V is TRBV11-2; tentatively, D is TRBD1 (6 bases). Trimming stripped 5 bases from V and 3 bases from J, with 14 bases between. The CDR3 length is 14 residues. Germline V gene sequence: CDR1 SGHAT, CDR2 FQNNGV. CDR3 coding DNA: TGTGCCAGCAGCAGGGGGACACTTAGCTACGAGCAGTACTTC. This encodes CASSRGTLSYEQYF.

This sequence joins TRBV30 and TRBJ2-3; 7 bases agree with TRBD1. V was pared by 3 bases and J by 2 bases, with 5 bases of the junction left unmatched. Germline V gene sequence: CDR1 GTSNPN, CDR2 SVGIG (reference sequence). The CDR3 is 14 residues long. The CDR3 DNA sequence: TGTGCCTGGAGGAGACAGGGCCCCACAGATACGCAGTATTTT. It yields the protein CAWRRQGPTDTQYF.

The CDR3 bases are TGTGCCAGCAGTTTTATCGGGGGCAGGGCGCAAGAGACCCAGTACTTC. It specifies CASSFIGGRAQETQYF. The rearrangement joins TRBV7-8 to TRBJ2-5; D is tentatively TRBD1 or TRBD2 (6 bases each). CDR1 and CDR2 (germline): SGHVS, FQNEAQ. The CDR3 consists of 16 residues. Trimming left V 6 bases short and J 2 bases short, with 19 bases between.

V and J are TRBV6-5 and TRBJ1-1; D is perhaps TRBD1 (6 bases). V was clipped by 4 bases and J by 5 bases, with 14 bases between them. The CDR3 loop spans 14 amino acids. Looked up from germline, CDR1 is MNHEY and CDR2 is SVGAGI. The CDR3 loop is CASSSVGAGTEAFF. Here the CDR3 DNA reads TGTGCCAGCAGTTCGGTGGGGGCCGGAACTGAAGCTTTCTTT.

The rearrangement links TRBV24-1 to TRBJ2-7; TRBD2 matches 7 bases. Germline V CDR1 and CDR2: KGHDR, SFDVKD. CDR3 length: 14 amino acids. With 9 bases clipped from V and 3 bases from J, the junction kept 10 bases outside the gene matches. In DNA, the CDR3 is TGTGCCACCTCTTCTTGGCGGGAGTACTACGAGCAGTACGTC. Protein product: CATSSWREYYEQYV.

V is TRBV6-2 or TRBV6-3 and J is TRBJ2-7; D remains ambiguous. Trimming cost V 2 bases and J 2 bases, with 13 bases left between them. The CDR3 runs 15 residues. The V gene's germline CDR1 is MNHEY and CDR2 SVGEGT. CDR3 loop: CASSYPTNGAYEQYF. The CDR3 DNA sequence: TGTGCCAGCAGTTACCCGACGAACGGTGCCTACGAGCAGTACTTC.

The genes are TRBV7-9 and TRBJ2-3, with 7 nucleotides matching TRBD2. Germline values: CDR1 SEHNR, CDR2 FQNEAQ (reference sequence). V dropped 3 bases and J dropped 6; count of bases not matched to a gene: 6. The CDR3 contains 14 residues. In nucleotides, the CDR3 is TGTGCCAGCAGCTTTGGGAGGGATTCGGATACGCAGTATTTT. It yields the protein CASSFGRDSDTQYF. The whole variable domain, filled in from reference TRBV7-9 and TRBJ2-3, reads DTGVSQNPRHKITKRGQNVTFRCDPISEHNRLYWYRQTLGQGPEFLTYFQNEAQLEKSRLLSDRFSAERPKGSFSTLEIQRTEQGDSAMYLCASSFGRDSDTQYFGPGTRLTVL.

This chain's CDR3 is CASSASTGSSYNSPLHF. The CDR3 region has the DNA TGTGCCAGCAGCGCGTCGACGGGGAGCTCGTATAATTCACCCCTCCACTTT. V and J are TRBV9 and TRBJ1-6; no reliable D call. V lost 3 bases, J lost 4 bases, and 17 bases lay in between. Germline values: CDR1 SGDLS, CDR2 YYNGEE. This CDR3 has 17 residues.

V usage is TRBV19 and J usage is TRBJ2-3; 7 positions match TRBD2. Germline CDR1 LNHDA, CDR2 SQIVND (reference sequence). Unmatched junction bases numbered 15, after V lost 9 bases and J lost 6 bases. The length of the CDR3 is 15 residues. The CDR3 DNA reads TGTGCCAGCAGCGGGGACCGGGGCGGTTCGGATACGCAGTATTTT. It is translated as CASSGDRGGSDTQYF.

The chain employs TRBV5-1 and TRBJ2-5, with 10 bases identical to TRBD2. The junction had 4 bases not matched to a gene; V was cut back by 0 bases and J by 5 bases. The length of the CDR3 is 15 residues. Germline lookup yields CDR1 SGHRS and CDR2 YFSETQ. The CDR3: CASSLEAGGRETQYF. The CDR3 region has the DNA TGCGCCAGCAGCTTGGAAGCGGGGGGGCGGGAGACCCAGTACTTC. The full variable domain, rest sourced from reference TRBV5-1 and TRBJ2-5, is KAGVTQTPRYLIKTRGQQVTLSCSPISGHRSVSWYQQTPGQGLQFLFEYFSETQRNKGNFPGRFSGRQFSNSRSEMNVSTLELGDSALYLCASSLEAGGRETQYFGPGTRLLVL.

CDR3 in amino acids: CASSSTVVFGGGNTIYF. The CDR3, as DNA: TGTGCCAGCAGCTCAACGGTCGTTTTTGGGGGTGGAAACACCATATATTTT. The chain uses TRBV7-9 and TRBJ1-3, with D perhaps matching TRBD1 (5 bases). In germline, CDR1 is SEHNR, CDR2 FQNEAQ (reference sequence). This CDR3 contains 17 residues. Trimming took 4 bases from V and 3 from J, leaving 19 bases between them.

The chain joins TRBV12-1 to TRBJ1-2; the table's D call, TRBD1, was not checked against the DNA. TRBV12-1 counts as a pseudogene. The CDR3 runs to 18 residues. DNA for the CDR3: TGTGCCAGCAGCTTTGAGTCTAGGGGCCATCCAGGTAACTATGGCTACACCTTC. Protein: CASSFESRGHPGNYGYTF.

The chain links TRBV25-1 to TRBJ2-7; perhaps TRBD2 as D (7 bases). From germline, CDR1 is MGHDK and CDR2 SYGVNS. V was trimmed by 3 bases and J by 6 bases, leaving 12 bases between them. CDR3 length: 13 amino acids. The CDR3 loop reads CASSDGGLFEQYV. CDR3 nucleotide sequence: TGTGCCAGCAGTGACGGGGGGCTCTTCGAGCAGTACGTC.

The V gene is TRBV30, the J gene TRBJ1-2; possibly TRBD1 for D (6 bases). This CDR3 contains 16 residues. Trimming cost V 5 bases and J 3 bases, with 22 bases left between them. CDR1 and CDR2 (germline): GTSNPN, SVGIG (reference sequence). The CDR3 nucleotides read TGTGCCTGGGCGGCCCATGGGGGCGGGGGTGACTATGGCTACACCTTC. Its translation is CAWAAHGGGGDYGYTF.

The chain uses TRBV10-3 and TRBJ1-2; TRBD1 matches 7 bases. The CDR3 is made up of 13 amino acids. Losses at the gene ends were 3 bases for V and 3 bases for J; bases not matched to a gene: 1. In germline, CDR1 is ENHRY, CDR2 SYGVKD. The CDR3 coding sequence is TGTGCCATCAGTGAAACAGGGGACTATGGCTACACCTTC. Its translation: CAISETGDYGYTF.